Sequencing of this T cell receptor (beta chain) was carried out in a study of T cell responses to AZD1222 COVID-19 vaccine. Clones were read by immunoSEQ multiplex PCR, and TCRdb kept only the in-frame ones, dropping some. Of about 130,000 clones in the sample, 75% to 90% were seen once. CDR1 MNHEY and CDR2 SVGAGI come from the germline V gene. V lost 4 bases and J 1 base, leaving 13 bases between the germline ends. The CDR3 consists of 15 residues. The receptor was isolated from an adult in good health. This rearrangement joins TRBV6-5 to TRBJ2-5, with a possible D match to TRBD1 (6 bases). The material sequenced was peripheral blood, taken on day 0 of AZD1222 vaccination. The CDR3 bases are TGTGCCAGCAGTTCTACAGGGAGTCTCCAAGAGACCCAGTACTTC. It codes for CASSSTGSLQETQYF.